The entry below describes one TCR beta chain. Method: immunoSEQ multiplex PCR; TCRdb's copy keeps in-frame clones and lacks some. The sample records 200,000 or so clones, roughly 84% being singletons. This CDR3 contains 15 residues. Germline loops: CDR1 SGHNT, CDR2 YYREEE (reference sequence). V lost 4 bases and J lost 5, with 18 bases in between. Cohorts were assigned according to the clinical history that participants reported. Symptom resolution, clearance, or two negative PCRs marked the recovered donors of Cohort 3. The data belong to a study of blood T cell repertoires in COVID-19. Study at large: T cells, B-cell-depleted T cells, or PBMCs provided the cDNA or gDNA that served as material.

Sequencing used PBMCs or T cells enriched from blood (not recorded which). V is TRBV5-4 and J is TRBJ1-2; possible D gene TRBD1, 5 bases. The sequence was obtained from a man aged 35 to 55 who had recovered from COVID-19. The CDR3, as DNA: TGTGCCAGCAGCCCGGGGGGTGACGGACCGTATGGCTACACCTTC. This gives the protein CASSPGGDGPYGYTF.